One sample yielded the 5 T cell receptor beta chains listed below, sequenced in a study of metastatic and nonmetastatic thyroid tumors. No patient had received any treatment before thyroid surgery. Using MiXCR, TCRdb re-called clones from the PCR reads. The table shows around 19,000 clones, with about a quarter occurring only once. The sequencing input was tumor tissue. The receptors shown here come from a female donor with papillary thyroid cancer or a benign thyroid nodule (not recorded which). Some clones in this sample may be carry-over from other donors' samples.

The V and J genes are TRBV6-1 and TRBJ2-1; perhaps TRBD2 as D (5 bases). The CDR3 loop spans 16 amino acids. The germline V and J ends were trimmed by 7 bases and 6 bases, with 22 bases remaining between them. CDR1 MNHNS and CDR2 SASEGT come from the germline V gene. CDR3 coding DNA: TGTGCCAGCATGCCCGGGGTGGGAGCTTGGTCCAATGAGCAGTTCTTC. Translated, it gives CASMPGVGAWSNEQFF.

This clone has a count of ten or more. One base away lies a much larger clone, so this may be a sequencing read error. CDR3 coding DNA: TGTGCCAGCCAGACGATGTATACGCAGTATTTT. Protein product: CASQTMYTQYF. The chain joins TRBV25-1 to TRBJ2-3; D unresolved. V was cut by 8 bases and J by 7 bases, with 10 bases left in between. The CDR3 has 11 residues. Per germline, CDR1 MGHDK and CDR2 SYGVNS.

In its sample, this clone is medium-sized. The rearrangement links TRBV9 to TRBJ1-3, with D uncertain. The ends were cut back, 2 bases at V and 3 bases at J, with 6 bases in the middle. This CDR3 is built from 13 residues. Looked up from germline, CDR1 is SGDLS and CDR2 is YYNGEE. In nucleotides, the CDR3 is TGTGCCAGCAGCGTGGGAGATGGAAACACCATATATTTT. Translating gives CASSVGDGNTIYF. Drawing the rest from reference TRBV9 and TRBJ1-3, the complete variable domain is DSGVTQTPKHLITATGQRVTLRCSPRSGDLSVYWYQQSLDQGLQFLIQYYNGEERAKGNILERFSAQQFPDLHSELNLSSLELGDSALYFCASSVGDGNTIYFGEGSWLTVV.

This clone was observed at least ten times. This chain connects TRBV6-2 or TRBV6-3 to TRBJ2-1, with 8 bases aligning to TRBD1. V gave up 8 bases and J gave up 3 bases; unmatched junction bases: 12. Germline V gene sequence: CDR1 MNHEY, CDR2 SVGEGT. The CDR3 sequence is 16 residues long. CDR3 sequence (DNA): TGTGCCAGCGGACCTTGGACAGGGAACGACTACAATGAGCAGTTCTTC. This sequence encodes CASGPWTGNDYNEQFF.

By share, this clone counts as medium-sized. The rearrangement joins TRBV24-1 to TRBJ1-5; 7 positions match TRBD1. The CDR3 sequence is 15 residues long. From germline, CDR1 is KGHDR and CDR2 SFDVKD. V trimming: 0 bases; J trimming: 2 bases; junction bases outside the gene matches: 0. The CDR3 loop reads CATSDLDRGNQPQHF. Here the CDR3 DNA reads TGTGCCACCAGTGATTTGGACAGGGGCAATCAGCCCCAGCATTTT.